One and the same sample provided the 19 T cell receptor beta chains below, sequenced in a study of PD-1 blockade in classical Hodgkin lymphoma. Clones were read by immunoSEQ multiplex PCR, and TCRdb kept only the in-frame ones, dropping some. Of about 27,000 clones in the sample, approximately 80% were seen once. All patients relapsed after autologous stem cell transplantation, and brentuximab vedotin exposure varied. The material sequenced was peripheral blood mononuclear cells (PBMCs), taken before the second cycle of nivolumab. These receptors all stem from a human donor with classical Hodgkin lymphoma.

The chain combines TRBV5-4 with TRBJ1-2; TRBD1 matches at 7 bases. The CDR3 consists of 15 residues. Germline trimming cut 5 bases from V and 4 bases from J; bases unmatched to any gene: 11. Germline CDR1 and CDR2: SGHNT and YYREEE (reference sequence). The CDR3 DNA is TGTGCCAGCAGGGAGGAGACAGGGAGCATCTATGGCTACACCTTC. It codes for CASREETGSIYGYTF.

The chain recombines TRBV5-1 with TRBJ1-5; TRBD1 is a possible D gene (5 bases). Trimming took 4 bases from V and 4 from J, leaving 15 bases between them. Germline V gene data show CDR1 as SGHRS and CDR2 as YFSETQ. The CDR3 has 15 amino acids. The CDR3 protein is CASSPQGYPNQPQHF. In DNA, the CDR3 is TGCGCCAGCAGCCCCCAGGGCTACCCAAATCAGCCCCAGCATTTT.

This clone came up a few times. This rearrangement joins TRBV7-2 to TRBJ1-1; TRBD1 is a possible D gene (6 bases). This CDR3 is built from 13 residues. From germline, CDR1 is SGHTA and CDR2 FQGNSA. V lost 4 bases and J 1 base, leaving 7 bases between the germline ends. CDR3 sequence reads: CASSWTANTEAFF. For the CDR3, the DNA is TGTGCCAGCAGCTGGACAGCGAACACTGAAGCTTTCTTT.

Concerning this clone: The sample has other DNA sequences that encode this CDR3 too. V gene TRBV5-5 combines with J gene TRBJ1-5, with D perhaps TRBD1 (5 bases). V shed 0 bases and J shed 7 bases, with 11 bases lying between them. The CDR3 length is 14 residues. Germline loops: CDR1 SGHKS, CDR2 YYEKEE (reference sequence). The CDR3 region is CASSLEQGGQPQHF. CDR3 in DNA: TGTGCCAGCAGCTTGGAGCAGGGCGGACAGCCCCAGCATTTT.

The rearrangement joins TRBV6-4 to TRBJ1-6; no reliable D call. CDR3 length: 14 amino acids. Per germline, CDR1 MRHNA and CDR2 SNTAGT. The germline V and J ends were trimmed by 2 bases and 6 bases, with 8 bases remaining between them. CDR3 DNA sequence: TGTGCCAGCAGTGACGAGGCTTTTAATTCACCCCTCCACTTT. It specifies CASSDEAFNSPLHF.

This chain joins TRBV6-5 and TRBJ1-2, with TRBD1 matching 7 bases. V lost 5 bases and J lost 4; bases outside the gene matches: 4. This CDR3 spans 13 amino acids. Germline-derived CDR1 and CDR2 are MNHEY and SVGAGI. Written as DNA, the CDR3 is TGTGCCAGCAGTACGGGACAGAGCTATGGCTACACCTTC. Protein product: CASSTGQSYGYTF.

The CDR3 bases are TGTGCCAGCAGCATAGACAGGAAGAGCTCTGGAAACACCATATATTTT. Amino acid sequence: CASSIDRKSSGNTIYF. The rearrangement links TRBV7-2 to TRBJ1-3; D perhaps matches TRBD1 (6 bases). The CDR3 contains 16 residues. The V end lost 5 bases, the J end lost 0 bases, and 14 bases lay between the germline ends. Per the germline V gene, CDR1 is SGHTA and CDR2 is FQGNSA.

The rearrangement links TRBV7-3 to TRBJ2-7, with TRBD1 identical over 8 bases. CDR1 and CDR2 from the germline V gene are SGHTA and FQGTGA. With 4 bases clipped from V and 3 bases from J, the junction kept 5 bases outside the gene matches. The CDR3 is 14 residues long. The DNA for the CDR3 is TGTGCCAGCAGCTCAGCAGGGGGCATCTACGAGCAGTACTTC. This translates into CASSSAGGIYEQYF.

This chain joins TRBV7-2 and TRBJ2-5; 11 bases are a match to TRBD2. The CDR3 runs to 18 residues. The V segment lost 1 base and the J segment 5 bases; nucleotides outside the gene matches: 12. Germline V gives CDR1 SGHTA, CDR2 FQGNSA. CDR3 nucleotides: TGTGCCAGCAGCTTAGAGGTGGCTAGCGGGGGGTCGTGGGAGACCCAGTACTTC. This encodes CASSLEVASGGSWETQYF. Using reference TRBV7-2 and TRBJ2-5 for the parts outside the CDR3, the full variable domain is GAGVSQSPSNKVTEKGKDVELRCDPISGHTALYWYRQSLGQGLEFLIYFQGNSAPDKSGLPSDRFSAERTGGSVSTLTIQRTQQEDSAVYLCASSLEVASGGSWETQYFGPGTRLLVL.

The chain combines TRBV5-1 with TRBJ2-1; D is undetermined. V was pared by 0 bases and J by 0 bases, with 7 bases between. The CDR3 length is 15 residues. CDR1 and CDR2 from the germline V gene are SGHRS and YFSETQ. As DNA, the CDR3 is TGCGCCAGCAGCTTGGAAGTCACCTCCTACAATGAGCAGTTCTTC. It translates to CASSLEVTSYNEQFF.

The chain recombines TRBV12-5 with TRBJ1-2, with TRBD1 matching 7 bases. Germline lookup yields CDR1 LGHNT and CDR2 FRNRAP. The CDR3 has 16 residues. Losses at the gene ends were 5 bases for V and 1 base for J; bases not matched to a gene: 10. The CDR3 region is CASGPPPGQLNYGYTF. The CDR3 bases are TGTGCTAGTGGTCCCCCCCCGGGACAGCTTAACTATGGCTACACCTTC.

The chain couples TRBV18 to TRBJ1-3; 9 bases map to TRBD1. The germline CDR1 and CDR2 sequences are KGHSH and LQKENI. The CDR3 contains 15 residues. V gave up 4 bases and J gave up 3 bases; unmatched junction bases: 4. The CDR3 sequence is CASSQTGQGGNTIYF. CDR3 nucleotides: TGTGCCAGCTCACAAACGGGACAGGGTGGAAACACCATATATTTT.

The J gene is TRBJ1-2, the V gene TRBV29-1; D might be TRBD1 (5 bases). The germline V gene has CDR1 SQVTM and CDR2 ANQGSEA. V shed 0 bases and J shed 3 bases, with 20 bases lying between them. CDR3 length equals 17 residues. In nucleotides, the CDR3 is TGCAGCGTTGAAGATCAACTATTTGCGTGGGGCGACTATGGCTACACCTTC. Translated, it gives CSVEDQLFAWGDYGYTF.

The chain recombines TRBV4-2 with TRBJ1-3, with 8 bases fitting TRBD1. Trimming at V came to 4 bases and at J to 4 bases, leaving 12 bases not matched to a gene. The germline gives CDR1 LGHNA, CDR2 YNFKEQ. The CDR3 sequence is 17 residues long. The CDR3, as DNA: TGTGCCAGCAGCCGCGCAATGGGACAGGTAGACGGAAACACCATATATTTT. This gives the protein CASSRAMGQVDGNTIYF.

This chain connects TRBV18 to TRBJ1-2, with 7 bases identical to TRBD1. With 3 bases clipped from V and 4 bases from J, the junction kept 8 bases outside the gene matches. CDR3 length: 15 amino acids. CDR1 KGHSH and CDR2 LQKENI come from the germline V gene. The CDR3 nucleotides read TGTGCCAGCTCACCGACAGGGAACTTCGGCTATGGCTACACCTTC. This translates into CASSPTGNFGYGYTF. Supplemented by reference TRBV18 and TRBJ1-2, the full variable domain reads NAGVMQNPRHLVRRRGQEARLRCSPMKGHSHVYWYRQLPEEGLKFMVYLQKENIIDESGMPKERFSAEFPKEGPSILRIQQVVRGDSAAYFCASSPTGNFGYGYTFGSGTRLTVV.

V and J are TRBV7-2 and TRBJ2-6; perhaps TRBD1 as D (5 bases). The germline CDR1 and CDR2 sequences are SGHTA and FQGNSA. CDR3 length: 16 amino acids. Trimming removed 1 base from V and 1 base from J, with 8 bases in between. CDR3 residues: CASSLGGLSGANVLTF. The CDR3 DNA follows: TGTGCCAGCAGCTTAGGGGGCCTTTCTGGGGCCAACGTCCTGACTTTC.

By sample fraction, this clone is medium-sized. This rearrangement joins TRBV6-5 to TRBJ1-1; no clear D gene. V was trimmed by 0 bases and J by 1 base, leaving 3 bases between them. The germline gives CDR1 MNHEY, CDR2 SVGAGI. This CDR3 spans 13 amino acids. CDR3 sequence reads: CASSYSANTEAFF. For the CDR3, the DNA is TGTGCCAGCAGTTACTCTGCGAACACTGAAGCTTTCTTT.

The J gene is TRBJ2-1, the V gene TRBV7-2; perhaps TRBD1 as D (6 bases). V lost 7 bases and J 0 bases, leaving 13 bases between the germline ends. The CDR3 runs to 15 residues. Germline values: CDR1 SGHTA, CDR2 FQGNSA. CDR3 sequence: CASIGQRSSYNEQFF. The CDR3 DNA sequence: TGTGCCAGCATTGGACAGAGGAGCTCCTACAATGAGCAGTTCTTC. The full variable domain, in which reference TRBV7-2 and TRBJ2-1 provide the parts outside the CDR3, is GAGVSQSPSNKVTEKGKDVELRCDPISGHTALYWYRQSLGQGLEFLIYFQGNSAPDKSGLPSDRFSAERTGGSVSTLTIQRTQQEDSAVYLCASIGQRSSYNEQFFGPGTRLTVL.

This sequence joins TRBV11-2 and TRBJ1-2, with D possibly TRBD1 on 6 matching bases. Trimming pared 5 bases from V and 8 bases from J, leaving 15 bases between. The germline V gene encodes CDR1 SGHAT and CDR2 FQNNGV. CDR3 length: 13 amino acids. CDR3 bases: TGTGCCAGCAGCCTGGGGGGGCGGTTGGGCTACACCTTC. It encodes CASSLGGRLGYTF.